This T cell receptor (beta chain) was documented in a study of T-cell reconstitution after alpha-beta-depleted transplantation in children (dated by TCRdb to 2016 to 2017). Regarding the complete study: Using TCR repertoire profiling, the study quantitatively followed how T-cell immune reconstitution unfolded in children after TCRalphabeta/CD19-depleted allogeneic hematopoietic cell transplantation. Findings and caveats that apply to the study as a whole: In some patients, the high TCRbeta diversity seen at day 60 was put down to recipient T cells and intrathymic progenitors that had survived conditioning. The apparently early recovery of alphabetaT-cell counts about two months after transplant reportedly depended on only several hundred rapidly expanded clones that came from non-depleted graft cells. Over subsequent months, a decline in hyperexpanded clone frequencies was noted, and after one year, T-cell counts and TCRbeta diversity were mostly ascribed to newly produced T cells.

CDR1 and CDR2 were assigned from the germline V gene (reference sequence) as GTSNPN and SVGIG. Trimming removed 4 bases from V and 0 bases from J, leaving 7 bases between the germline ends. Reading from cysteine to phenylalanine, the CDR3 counts 13 amino acids. CDR3 DNA only is kept here, 39 bases in frame from base 1. The method behind the library was PCR. Data came from an Illumina HiSeq 2500. Molecular barcoding was employed in the preparation of TCR libraries, with unique molecular identifiers being used to normalize TCRbeta repertoire quantification. TCRdb trimmed the raw reads at Q25, called clones with MiXCR and kept productive beta chains. Entries that share a CDR3 protein sequence are merged under the most common genes and DNA. The sample table contains over 400,000 distinct CDR3 sequences; only one count was recorded for over 40% of them. Clones ranked in the top ten supply around 29% of the sample.

The sample's treatment or condition label, decoded: allogeneic hematopoietic cell transplantation with graft depleted of TCRalphabeta T cells and CD19 B cells. The children who served as transplant recipients had been given grafts of TCRalphabeta/CD19-depleted allogeneic hematopoietic cells. Regarding this clonotype: Which antigen it targets is not known. Base qualities are not at hand, and no much larger clone is one base apart.

The sequence is built from TRBV30 and TRBJ2-1, with no confident D gene call. The TCR originated in a girl aged 2 to 10 with aplastic anemia, due to receive a stem cell transplant. Sequencing was performed on PBMCs, taken before TCRalphabeta/CD19-depleted stem cell transplant. The bases are TGTGCCTGGACGGCAAGCTCCTACAATGAGCAGTTCTTC. Its amino acids are CAWTASSYNEQFF.